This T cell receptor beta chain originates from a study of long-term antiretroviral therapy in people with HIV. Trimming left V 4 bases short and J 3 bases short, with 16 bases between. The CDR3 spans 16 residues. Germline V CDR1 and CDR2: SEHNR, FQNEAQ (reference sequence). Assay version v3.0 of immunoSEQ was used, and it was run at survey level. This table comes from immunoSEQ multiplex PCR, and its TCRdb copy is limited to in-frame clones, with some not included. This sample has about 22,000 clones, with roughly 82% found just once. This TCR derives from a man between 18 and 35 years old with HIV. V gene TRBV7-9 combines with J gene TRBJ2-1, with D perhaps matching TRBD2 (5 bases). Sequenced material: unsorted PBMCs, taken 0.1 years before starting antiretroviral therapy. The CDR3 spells CASSSGLAHIYNEQFF. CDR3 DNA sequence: TGTGCCAGCAGCTCAGGTCTAGCACATATCTACAATGAGCAGTTCTTC.